The rows below give T cell receptor beta chains drawn from one sample of a study of blood T cells in healthy people across ages. A single record per CDR3 protein comes from TCRdb applying MiXCR to the 5' RACE reads. The sample comprises 800,000 to 1,000,000 distinct CDR3 sequences, under 50% of which are singletons, and about an eighth rests with the top ten. Sequencing used blood. The receptor set was obtained from a man aged 25 to 45 in good health. The CDR3 runs from the conserved cysteine through the conserved F or W. Each record gives: D gene, clone size, J gene, V gene, CDR3 protein, CDR3 DNA. A D gene is named only where the DNA matches it firmly. Size is omitted from some rows. Given values are once, few, many or a class for expanded clones.

- - TRBJ2-5 TRBV7-9 CTSSLKISGEETQYF TGTACCAGCAGCTTAAAAATATCCGGGGAAGAGACCCAGTACTTC
TRBD1 - TRBJ1-5 TRBV20-1 CSARDQGQGGNQPQHF TGCAGTGCTAGAGACCAGGGACAGGGGGGCAATCAGCCCCAGCATTTT
TRBD1 - TRBJ2-7 TRBV28 CASSTGHRGYEQYF TGTGCCAGCAGCACCGGCCACAGGGGCTACGAGCAGTACTTC
TRBD2 - TRBJ2-1 TRBV11-2 CASSSLGGGDYNEQFF TGTGCCAGCAGCTCCCTCGGTGGGGGGGACTACAATGAGCAGTTCTTC
- - TRBJ2-7 TRBV7-6 CASSRIPSSSYEQYF TGTGCCAGCAGCCGAATTCCCAGTAGCTCCTACGAGCAGTACTTC
- - TRBJ2-7 TRBV20-1 CSARVLDRLYEQYF TGCAGTGCTAGAGTCCTAGACAGACTCTACGAGCAGTACTTC
- - TRBJ2-3 TRBV20-1 CSARLEALTDTQYF TGCAGTGCTAGACTCGAGGCGCTAACAGATACGCAGTATTTT
- - TRBJ2-2 TRBV2 CASKGAEVNTGELFF TGTGCCAGCAAAGGAGCAGAAGTGAACACCGGGGAGCTGTTTTTT
- - TRBJ2-7 TRBV6-5 CASSYGGGALDEQYF TGTGCCAGCAGTTACGGAGGGGGCGCTTTAGACGAGCAGTACTTC
- - TRBJ2-2 TRBV4-1 CASSPRREAKITGELFF TGCGCCAGCAGCCCTCGCAGGGAAGCCAAGATAACCGGGGAGCTGTTTTTT
- - TRBJ1-2 TRBV4-3 CVSSPSGKWTNYGYTF TGCGTCAGCAGCCCTAGTGGGAAGTGGACTAACTATGGCTACACCTTC
- - TRBJ2-1 TRBV29-1 CSVEGGPYSYNEQFF TGCAGCGTTGAAGGAGGACCCTACTCCTACAATGAGCAGTTCTTC
TRBD1 - TRBJ1-1 TRBV3-1 CASSRLDREGTEAFF TGTGCCAGCAGCCGGTTGGACAGGGAGGGCACTGAAGCTTTCTTT
TRBD2 - TRBJ2-7 TRBV10-3 CAISDGLAGAYEQYF TGTGCCATCAGCGATGGACTAGCGGGGGCCTACGAGCAGTACTTC
- - TRBJ2-2 TRBV7-2 CASSLGEWFGELFF TGTGCCAGCAGCTTGGGTGAATGGTTCGGGGAGCTGTTTTTT
TRBD1 few TRBJ2-6 TRBV6-4 CASSYQGAGANVLTF TGTGCCAGCAGTTATCAGGGGGCTGGGGCCAACGTCCTGACTTTC
- once TRBJ2-3 TRBV6-5 CASSYQTGSPDTQYF TGTGCCAGCAGTTACCAGACTGGCTCTCCCGATACGCAGTATTTT
- - TRBJ1-6 TRBV9 CASSSRRGEGNNSPLHF TGTGCCAGCAGCTCGAGACGAGGAGAAGGAAATAATTCACCCCTCCACTTT
- few TRBJ2-3 TRBV7-6 CASSLSTSTQYF TGTGCCAGCAGCTTATCCACAAGCACGCAGTATTTT
- - TRBJ1-2 TRBV7-9 CASSLGDGIYGYTF TGTGCCAGCAGCTTAGGGGACGGCATCTATGGCTACACCTTC
TRBD2 - TRBJ2-1 TRBV29-1 CSVAWTSGVAEQFF TGCAGCGTTGCATGGACTAGCGGGGTTGCTGAGCAGTTCTTC
TRBD1 - TRBJ1-2 TRBV29-1 CSVDAGQYGYTF TGCAGCGTTGATGCGGGACAGTATGGCTACACCTTC
- - TRBJ1-2 TRBV7-2 CASSLIGGGYGYTF TGTGCCAGCAGCTTGATAGGGGGTGGCTATGGCTACACCTTC
- - TRBJ2-6 TRBV6-6 CASSQAGTRLSGANVLTF TGTGCCAGCAGCCAAGCCGGGACACGTCTCTCTGGGGCCAACGTCCTGACTTTC
- - TRBJ2-3 TRBV21-1 CASSKEGDRGPTDTQYF TGTGCCAGCAGCAAAGAAGGGGACAGGGGACCGACAGATACGCAGTATTTT
TRBD1 - TRBJ1-4 TRBV14 CASSYSGTGDEKLFF TGTGCCAGCAGCTACTCCGGGACAGGGGATGAAAAACTGTTTTTT
TRBD1 - TRBJ1-1 TRBV29-1 CSAIFDRGQGGSSTEAFF TGCAGCGCCATTTTTGACAGGGGCCAAGGTGGTTCGAGCACTGAAGCTTTCTTT
- few TRBJ2-3 TRBV7-2 CASSRRQTDTQYF TGTGCCAGCAGCCGGCGACAGACGGATACGCAGTATTTT
TRBD1 - TRBJ1-5 TRBV12-3/TRBV12-4 CARTGGSQPQHF TGTGCCAGAACAGGGGGCTCTCAGCCCCAGCATTTT
- - TRBJ1-2 TRBV20-1 CSAKSKGLEYGYTF TGCAGTGCTAAGTCGAAGGGGTTGGAGTATGGCTACACCTTC
TRBD1 - TRBJ1-1 TRBV28 CASSTGVFSEAFF TGTGCCAGCAGTACAGGGGTTTTTTCTGAAGCTTTCTTT
- - TRBJ2-7 TRBV27 CASRTITGGYEQYF TGTGCCAGCAGGACCATCACAGGTGGCTACGAGCAGTACTTC
- - TRBJ2-1 TRBV5-1 CASSLLASEDEQFF TGCGCCAGCAGCTTGCTGGCTAGCGAGGATGAGCAGTTCTTC
TRBD2 - TRBJ2-4 TRBV6-5 CASSYLAGDSYGQYF TGTGCCAGCAGTTACTTGGCGGGGGATTCCTACGGGCAGTACTTC
TRBD1 once TRBJ1-2 TRBV12-3/TRBV12-4 CASTQTGDRGYTF TGTGCCAGCACCCAAACAGGGGACCGAGGCTACACCTTC
- many TRBJ1-2 TRBV7-2 CASSSPTATSGDGYTF TGTGCCAGCAGCTCACCGACAGCAACCTCAGGAGATGGCTACACCTTC
- - TRBJ2-5 TRBV5-1 CASRYREQETQYF TGCGCCAGCAGGTACAGGGAACAAGAGACCCAGTACTTC
- - TRBJ2-3 TRBV18 CASSPMGGASTDTQYF TGTGCCAGCTCACCGATGGGCGGGGCCAGCACAGATACGCAGTATTTT
TRBD2 many TRBJ2-1 TRBV5-1 CASSLTSGNNEQFF TGCGCCAGCAGCTTAACTAGCGGTAACAATGAGCAGTTCTTC
- - TRBJ2-3 TRBV7-8 CASRGVSDTQYF TGTGCCAGCAGAGGGGTATCCGATACGCAGTATTTT
- - TRBJ2-7 TRBV28 CATVTPLGTYEQYF TGTGCCACTGTGACCCCTCTTGGAACCTACGAGCAGTACTTC
TRBD1 few TRBJ2-3 TRBV6-1 CASSVGQGGNTRGDTQYF TGTGCCAGCAGCGTCGGACAGGGCGGTAACACTCGGGGAGATACGCAGTATTTT
- few TRBJ1-5 TRBV6-5 CASSLVGTGNNQPQHF TGTGCCAGCAGTCTCGTTGGGACGGGGAACAATCAGCCCCAGCATTTT
TRBD1 once TRBJ1-1 TRBV28 CASSLDRVIAEAFF TGTGCCAGCAGTTTGGACAGGGTAATTGCTGAAGCTTTCTTT
- - TRBJ2-7 TRBV18 CASSMDTPGAQYF TGTGCCAGCTCAATGGACACCCCAGGGGCCCAGTACTTC
- few TRBJ1-2 TRBV5-1 CASSLDSKSGGKANYGYTF TGCGCCAGCAGCTTAGATTCTAAGTCGGGGGGCAAAGCTAACTATGGCTACACCTTC
- few TRBJ2-7 TRBV4-2 CASSQARGSSYEQYF TGTGCCAGCAGCCAAGCCAGGGGAAGCTCCTACGAGCAGTACTTC
- - TRBJ2-5 TRBV2 CASSDLKGETQYF TGTGCCAGCAGTGATTTAAAAGGGGAGACCCAGTACTTC
- - TRBJ2-4 TRBV9 CASSVDSGDVIQYF TGTGCCAGCAGCGTAGATTCGGGGGACGTCATTCAGTACTTC
- many TRBJ2-3 TRBV5-6 CASSLGMADTQYF TGTGCCAGCAGCTTGGGAATGGCAGATACGCAGTATTTT
- - TRBJ2-7 TRBV29-1 CSVQVRTYEQYF TGCAGCGTACAGGTCAGGACCTACGAGCAGTACTTC
- few TRBJ2-3 TRBV20-1 CSARDRARRDTQYF TGCAGTGCTAGAGATCGGGCCCGGAGAGATACGCAGTATTTT
- - TRBJ2-5 TRBV18 CASSLKQGNVETQYF TGTGCCAGCTCACTGAAGCAGGGGAATGTAGAGACCCAGTACTTC
TRBD2 - TRBJ2-1 TRBV19 CASSTTLGGRRDEQFF TGTGCCAGTAGCACCACCCTTGGCGGGAGGAGGGATGAGCAGTTCTTC